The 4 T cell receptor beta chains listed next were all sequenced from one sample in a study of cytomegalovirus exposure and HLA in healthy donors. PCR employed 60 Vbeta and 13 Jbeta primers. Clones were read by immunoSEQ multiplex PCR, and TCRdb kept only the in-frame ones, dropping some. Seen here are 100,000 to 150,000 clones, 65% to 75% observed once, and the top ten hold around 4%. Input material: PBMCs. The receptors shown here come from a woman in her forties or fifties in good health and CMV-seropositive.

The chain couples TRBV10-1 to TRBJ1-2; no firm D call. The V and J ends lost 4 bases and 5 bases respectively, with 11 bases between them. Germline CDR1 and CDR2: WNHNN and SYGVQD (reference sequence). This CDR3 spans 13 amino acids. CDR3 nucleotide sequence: TGCGCCAGCAGTGCGGGGTCCGGGTATGGCTACACCTTC. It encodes CASSAGSGYGYTF.

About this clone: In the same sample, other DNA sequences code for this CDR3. The chain's CDR3 is CASSELPNTGELFF. CDR3 DNA sequence: TGTGCCAGCAGTGAACTCCCTAACACCGGGGAGCTGTTTTTT. This chain connects TRBV6-1 to TRBJ2-2, with D unresolved. CDR1 is MNHNS, CDR2 SASEGT, per germline. V gave up 2 bases and J gave up 2 bases, with 6 bases separating them. The CDR3 is 14 amino acids.

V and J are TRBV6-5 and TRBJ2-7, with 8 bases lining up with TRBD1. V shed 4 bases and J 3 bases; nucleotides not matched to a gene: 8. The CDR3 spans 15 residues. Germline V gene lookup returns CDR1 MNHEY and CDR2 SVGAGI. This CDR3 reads CASSLRAGGGYEQYF. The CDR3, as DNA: TGTGCCAGCAGTTTACGCGCAGGGGGCGGCTACGAGCAGTACTTC.

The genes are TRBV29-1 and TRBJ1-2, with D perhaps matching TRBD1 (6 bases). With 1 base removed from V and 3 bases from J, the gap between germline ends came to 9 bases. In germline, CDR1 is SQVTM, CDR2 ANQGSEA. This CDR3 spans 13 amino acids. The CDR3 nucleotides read TGCAGCGTTGAAGGGGGGGGCGACTATGGCTACACCTTC. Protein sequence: CSVEGGGDYGYTF.